Below are 9 T cell receptor beta chains sequenced from a single sample in a study of lymphopenia after photon versus proton radiotherapy. Sequenced by immunoSEQ multiplex PCR; TCRdb stores in-frame clones only, minus some. In the table there are tens of thousands of clones, roughly 90% of which are singletons. Source: peripheral blood, taken from a patient treated with photon-based radiotherapy. These receptors were obtained from a man aged 60-69 years with cholangiocarcinoma.

J is TRBJ1-1 and V is TRBV5-5; D call uncertain. The CDR3 runs 15 residues. With 6 bases removed from V and 1 base from J, the gap between germline ends came to 16 bases. Germline assignment: CDR1 SGHKS and CDR2 YYEKEE (reference sequence). The CDR3 region has the DNA TGTGCCAGCAACCTTCCGGTTCGACGGAACACTGAAGCTTTCTTT. Residues: CASNLPVRRNTEAFF.

CDR3 in DNA: TGCAGCGTTGAAGTTCTTGGGGAGCCTAATCAGCCCCAGCATTTT. It is translated as CSVEVLGEPNQPQHF. The gene calls are TRBV29-1 and TRBJ1-5; D not certain. CDR3 length equals 15 residues. Germline V CDR1 and CDR2: SQVTM, ANQGSEA. Between the trimmed V and J ends, which lost 1 base and 4 bases, there was a span of 14 bases.

This rearrangement joins TRBV7-2 to TRBJ1-2; D may be TRBD1 (5 bases). This CDR3 has 15 residues. CDR1 is SGHTA and CDR2 is FQGNSA in the germline V gene. Trimming left V 4 bases short and J 4 bases short, with 16 bases between. CDR3 coding DNA: TGTGCCAGCAGCTCTGGACACCCTCTTGGCTATGGCTACACCTTC. Translating gives CASSSGHPLGYGYTF.

This chain uses TRBV2 with TRBJ1-1; D unresolved. V was cut by 5 bases and J by 1 base, with 11 bases left in between. This CDR3 is built from 14 residues. Germline CDR1 SNHLY, CDR2 FYNNEI. The CDR3 sequence: CASSREVRNTEAFF. Here the CDR3 DNA reads TGTGCCAGCAGTCGGGAGGTGAGGAACACTGAAGCTTTCTTT. Filled out from reference TRBV2 and TRBJ1-1, the complete variable domain reads EPEVTQTPSHQVTQMGQEVILRCVPISNHLYFYWYRQILGQKVEFLVSFYNNEISEKSEIFDDQFSVERPDGSNFTLKIRSTKLEDSAMYFCASSREVRNTEAFFGQGTRLTVV.

V is TRBV6-6 and J is TRBJ2-7, with unresolved D. The length of the CDR3 is 12 residues. The germline CDR1 and CDR2 sequences are MNHNY and SVGAGI (reference sequence). The V end lost 5 bases, the J end lost 3 bases, and 8 bases lay between the germline ends. The CDR3 loop reads CASSPQDYEQYF. The CDR3 bases are TGTGCCAGCAGTCCCCAGGACTACGAGCAGTACTTC.

V and J are TRBV28 and TRBJ1-5; D unresolved. The CDR3 runs to 13 residues. In germline, CDR1 is MDHEN, CDR2 SYDVKM. The V end lost 3 bases, the J end lost 1 base, and 4 bases lay between the germline ends. The DNA of the CDR3 is TGTGCCAGCAGTTTTAAGAGCAATCAGCCCCAGCATTTT. Amino acid sequence: CASSFKSNQPQHF.

The chain joins TRBV29-1 to TRBJ2-7, with D possibly TRBD2 on 6 matching bases. CDR1 and CDR2 (germline): SQVTM, ANQGSEA. The CDR3 spans 15 residues. Trimming left V 4 bases short and J 0 bases short, with 16 bases between. For the CDR3, the DNA is TGCAGCGTTGCAGGTTTGCGGGGTAGCTCCTACGAGCAGTACTTC. Residues: CSVAGLRGSSYEQYF.

This sequence joins TRBV28 and TRBJ1-4; no reliable D call. Germline lookup yields CDR1 MDHEN and CDR2 SYDVKM. The CDR3 has 11 residues. V lost 6 bases to trimming and J lost 8 bases, with 7 bases between them. This CDR3 is CASRDSEKLFF. The CDR3 DNA reads TGTGCCAGCAGGGATTCCGAAAAACTGTTTTTT.

The rearrangement links TRBV6-1 to TRBJ1-1, with 7 bases that match TRBD1. Germline loops: CDR1 MNHNS, CDR2 SASEGT. Unmatched junction bases numbered 4, after V lost 6 bases and J lost 0 bases. The CDR3 runs to 14 residues. The CDR3, as DNA: TGTGCCAGCAGATTCGACAGGGTGAACACTGAAGCTTTCTTT. Encoded protein: CASRFDRVNTEAFF.